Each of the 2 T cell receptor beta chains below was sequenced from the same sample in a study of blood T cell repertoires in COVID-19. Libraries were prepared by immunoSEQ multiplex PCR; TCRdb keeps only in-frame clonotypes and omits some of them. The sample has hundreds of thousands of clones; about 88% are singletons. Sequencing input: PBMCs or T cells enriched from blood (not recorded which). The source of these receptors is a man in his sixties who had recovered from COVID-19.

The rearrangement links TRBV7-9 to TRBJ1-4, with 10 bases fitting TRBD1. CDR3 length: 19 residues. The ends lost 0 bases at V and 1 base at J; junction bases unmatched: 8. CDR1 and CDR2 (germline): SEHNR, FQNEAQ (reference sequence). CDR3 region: CASSLATGGAGRTNEKLFF. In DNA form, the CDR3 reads TGTGCCAGCAGCTTAGCGACAGGGGGCGCTGGTAGAACTAATGAAAAACTGTTTTTT.

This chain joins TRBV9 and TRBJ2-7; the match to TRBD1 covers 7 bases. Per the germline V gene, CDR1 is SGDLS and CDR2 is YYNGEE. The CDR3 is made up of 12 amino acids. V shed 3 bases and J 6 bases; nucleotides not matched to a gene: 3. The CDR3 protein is CASSGQGREQYF. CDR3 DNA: TGTGCCAGCAGCGGACAGGGTCGCGAGCAGTACTTC.